The 30 T cell receptor beta chains in this list originate from one sample, sequenced in a study of blood T cells in healthy people across ages. For the second PCR, which ran for about 6 to 12 cycles, a sample-barcoded 5' primer and a J-beta primer mix were used. TCRdb re-analysed the 5' RACE reads in MiXCR, keeping a single row per CDR3 protein. The table includes roughly 730,000 distinct CDR3 sequences, roughly 56% detected once. Input material: blood. Receptor source: a man aged 40-49 years in good health.

The J gene is TRBJ1-2, the V gene TRBV9, with D possibly TRBD1 on 5 matching bases. Between the trimmed V and J ends, which lost 5 bases and 4 bases, there was a span of 15 bases. The CDR3 is 14 amino acids. The germline CDR1 and CDR2 sequences are SGDLS and YYNGEE. The CDR3 spells CASRRGGSFYGYTF. The CDR3 region has the DNA TGTGCCAGCAGGCGGGGCGGCAGCTTCTATGGCTACACCTTC. Based on the CDR3 plus reference TRBV9 and TRBJ1-2, the full variable domain is DSGVTQTPKHLITATGQRVTLRCSPRSGDLSVYWYQQSLDQGLQFLIQYYNGEERAKGNILERFSAQQFPDLHSELNLSSLELGDSALYFCASRRGGSFYGYTFGSGTRLTVV.

V and J are TRBV28 and TRBJ2-5; 11 bases align to TRBD2. After removal of 5 bases from V and 11 bases from J, the junction contained 16 bases not matched to a gene. CDR3 length: 16 residues. Germline V CDR1 and CDR2: MDHEN, SYDVKM. CDR3 sequence reads: CASSLQGLAEMDTQYF. DNA for the CDR3: TGTGCCAGCAGTCTCCAGGGACTAGCGGAGATGGATACGCAGTACTTC.

This clonotype appeared once. One end of the junction is discordant with germline, which a read error may explain. The CDR3 reads CASSARGRERDTQYF. CDR3 nucleotide sequence: TGTGCCAGCAGCGCCCGCGGGCGGGAGAGGGATACTCAGTATTTT. The chain couples TRBV9 to TRBJ2-3; 7 bases line up with TRBD2. This CDR3 is 15 amino acids long. Looked up from germline, CDR1 is SGDLS and CDR2 is YYNGEE.

This clonotype was seen more than once but under ten times. This chain joins TRBV4-1 and TRBJ2-5, with TRBD1 matching 7 bases. Gene TRBJ2-7 matches the end of the DNA better, so the J call may be wrong. This CDR3 has 14 residues. Germline lookup yields CDR1 MGHRA and CDR2 YSYEKL. In DNA form, the CDR3 reads TGCGCCAGCAGCCATGAGGGGACAGCCTACGAGCAGTACTTC. It specifies CASSHEGTAYEQYF.

J is TRBJ1-2 and V is TRBV7-9; no reliable D call. In germline, CDR1 is SEHNR, CDR2 FQNEAQ (reference sequence). The CDR3 has 14 residues. Between the trimmed V and J ends, which lost 0 bases and 2 bases, there was a span of 7 bases. DNA of the CDR3: TGTGCCAGCAGCTTAGCGTTCGGAAACTATGGCTACACCTTC. Its translation: CASSLAFGNYGYTF.

J is TRBJ2-1 and V is TRBV29-1, with TRBD2 as a possible D gene (6 bases). This CDR3 has 16 amino acids. V lost 3 bases and J lost 3, with 18 bases in between. Germline V CDR1 and CDR2: SQVTM, ANQGSEA. The CDR3 here is CSVEEGTDTLYNEQFF. CDR3 sequence (DNA): TGCAGCGTTGAGGAGGGGACGGACACTCTCTACAATGAGCAGTTCTTC.

Only a few counts were recorded for this clonotype. The V and J genes are TRBV7-3 and TRBJ2-3; TRBD1 matches at 7 bases. This CDR3 has 16 residues. Germline lookup yields CDR1 SGHTA and CDR2 FQGTGA. The V and J ends lost 4 bases and 2 bases, in that order; junction bases with no gene match: 9. The CDR3 sequence is CASSSHGTDFTDTQYF. The CDR3 nucleotides read TGTGCCAGCAGCTCCCACGGGACAGACTTCACAGATACGCAGTATTTT.

The J gene is TRBJ2-7, the V gene TRBV2, with TRBD2 as a possible D gene (5 bases). V was pared by 2 bases and J by 3 bases, with 11 bases between. CDR1 is SNHLY and CDR2 is FYNNEI in the germline V gene. There are 14 residues in the CDR3. The chain's CDR3 is CASSEQPGIYEQYF. In DNA, the CDR3 is TGTGCCAGCAGTGAACAACCGGGGATCTACGAGCAGTACTTC.

V is TRBV29-1 and J is TRBJ2-1, with 13 positions matching TRBD2. The germline V gene encodes CDR1 SQVTM and CDR2 ANQGSEA. Trimming took 6 bases from V and 7 from J; bases not matched to a gene: 9. This CDR3 contains 15 residues. CDR3 residues: CSVERGLAGVNEQFF. CDR3 DNA sequence: TGCAGCGTAGAAAGAGGACTAGCGGGGGTTAATGAGCAGTTCTTC.

This clonotype was detected only once. The J gene is TRBJ2-1, the V gene TRBV6-2 or TRBV6-3, with a possible D match to TRBD2 (6 bases). This CDR3 is 13 amino acids long. V lost 6 bases and J lost 10, with 16 bases in between. The germline CDR1 and CDR2 sequences are MNHEY and SVGEGT. The CDR3 DNA reads TGTGCCAGCAGCTTACGACTAGTGGAGGAGCAGTTCTTC. Amino acids: CASSLRLVEEQFF.

V gene TRBV28 combines with J gene TRBJ2-5, with 7 bases matching TRBD1. This CDR3 is built from 13 residues. Germline V CDR1 and CDR2: MDHEN, SYDVKM. Trimming removed 9 bases from V and 3 bases from J; junction bases left unmatched: 7. DNA of the CDR3: TGTGCCAGTATACCGACAGGGAAAGAGACCCAGTACTTC. This codes for CASIPTGKETQYF.

The V call is TRBV7-2, the J call TRBJ2-7; the D call may be TRBD1 or TRBD2 (5 bases each). The V gene's germline CDR1 is SGHTA and CDR2 FQGNSA. V was clipped by 3 bases and J by 7 bases, with 19 bases between them. The CDR3 consists of 15 residues. The CDR3 DNA is TGTGCCAGCAGCTTGGAATCGGGGCAGGCGAATGAGCAGTACTTC. Its protein is CASSLESGQANEQYF.

The CDR3 sequence is CSVEDVPLEIALYGYTF. The CDR3, as DNA: TGCAGCGTTGAAGATGTCCCCCTTGAGATAGCCCTCTATGGCTACACCTTC. The chain joins TRBV29-1 to TRBJ1-2; no clear D gene. CDR1 is SQVTM, CDR2 ANQGSEA, per germline. This CDR3 spans 17 amino acids. Trimming removed 0 bases at V and 4 bases at J, with 21 bases between.

The chain employs TRBV7-2 and TRBJ2-3; TRBD2 agrees at 8 bases. CDR3 length: 18 residues. V shed 2 bases and J 0 bases; nucleotides not matched to a gene: 10. Per germline, CDR1 SGHTA and CDR2 FQGNSA. For the CDR3, the DNA is TGTGCCAGCAGCTTAAGAAGTTCTGCGGGGGGCAGCACAGATACGCAGTATTTT. Residues: CASSLRSSAGGSTDTQYF.

This clonotype showed up just a few times. The chain employs TRBV7-2 and TRBJ2-3; D is undetermined. Germline CDR1 SGHTA, CDR2 FQGNSA. Trimming took 8 bases from V and 5 from J, leaving 11 bases between them. The CDR3 is made up of 12 amino acids. The CDR3 is CASGLRGDTQYF. In DNA, the CDR3 is TGTGCCAGCGGCCTTCGAGGAGATACGCAGTATTTT.

The chain recombines TRBV9 with TRBJ1-1; no reliable D call. V lost 0 bases to trimming and J lost 3 bases, with 9 bases between them. CDR1 SGDLS and CDR2 YYNGEE come from the germline V gene. This CDR3 is built from 14 residues. The CDR3 DNA sequence: TGTGCCAGCAGCGTAGACGACACCTACACTGAAGCTTTCTTT. This sequence encodes CASSVDDTYTEAFF.

V gene TRBV10-3 combines with J gene TRBJ1-2; 9 bases map to TRBD1. The CDR3 runs to 13 residues. Germline V gene sequence: CDR1 ENHRY, CDR2 SYGVKD. V lost 3 bases, J lost 8 bases, and 4 bases stayed unmatched. The CDR3 DNA follows: TGTGCCATCAGTGACTCCGGGACAGGGGGCTACACCTTC. As protein: CAISDSGTGGYTF.

This clonotype was counted a single time. The V call is TRBV20-1, the J call TRBJ2-5, with D uncertain. The DNA end is more similar to TRBJ2-7, so the J call may be wrong. The germline V gene encodes CDR1 DFQATT and CDR2 SNEGSKA (reference sequence). This CDR3 is built from 12 residues. In DNA form, the CDR3 reads TGCAGTGGGGAACTGTCCTTTTACGAGCAGTACTTC. Its translation: CSGELSFYEQYF.

The rearrangement links TRBV7-9 to TRBJ2-7; maybe TRBD1 (6 bases). Trimming shortened V by 5 bases and J by 2 bases, and 13 bases separated the two germline ends. Germline V gene lookup returns CDR1 SEHNR and CDR2 FQNEAQ (reference sequence). There are 14 residues in the CDR3. The chain's CDR3 is CASSPRWDTYEQYF. In DNA form, the CDR3 reads TGTGCCAGCAGCCCCCGATGGGACACCTACGAGCAGTACTTC.

The V and J genes are TRBV6-2 or TRBV6-3 and TRBJ1-5; D is possibly TRBD1 (6 bases). The V gene lost 9 bases and the J gene lost 5 bases, with 11 bases spanning the gap. CDR1 is MNHEY, CDR2 SVGEGT, per germline. The length of the CDR3 is 12 residues. The chain's CDR3 is CASKQGYQPQHF. CDR3 coding DNA: TGTGCCAGTAAACAGGGTTATCAGCCCCAGCATTTT.

The chain employs TRBV5-1 and TRBJ2-7; tentative D call: TRBD2 (6 bases). The CDR3 has 14 amino acids. The V and J ends lost 4 bases and 2 bases respectively, with 13 bases between them. Germline CDR1 is SGHRS and CDR2 is YFSETQ. CDR3 sequence: CASSGETRAYEQYF. The CDR3 bases are TGCGCCAGCAGCGGTGAGACTAGGGCCTACGAGCAGTACTTC. The variable domain in full, with the rest retrieved from reference TRBV5-1 and TRBJ2-7, is KAGVTQTPRYLIKTRGQQVTLSCSPISGHRSVSWYQQTPGQGLQFLFEYFSETQRNKGNFPGRFSGRQFSNSRSEMNVSTLELGDSALYLCASSGETRAYEQYFGPGTRLTVT.

The CDR3 sequence: CASSPRGRLSGEQYF. The CDR3 DNA is TGTGCCAGCAGCCCTAGGGGACGACTATCGGGGGAGCAGTACTTC. The rearrangement uses TRBV7-9 and TRBJ2-7; the D call may be TRBD1 or TRBD2 (5 bases each). This CDR3 contains 15 residues. Germline CDR1 and CDR2: SEHNR and FQNEAQ (reference sequence). With 5 bases removed from V and 7 bases from J, the gap between germline ends came to 21 bases.

This chain connects TRBV20-1 to TRBJ2-1; TRBD2 agrees at 7 bases. The V and J ends lost 4 bases and 10 bases, in that order; junction bases with no gene match: 13. This CDR3 is built from 14 residues. Germline CDR1 DFQATT, CDR2 SNEGSKA (reference sequence). CDR3: CSAIRDSRRGEQFF. CDR3 nucleotides: TGCAGTGCTATCCGGGACTCCCGGCGGGGGGAGCAGTTCTTC.

A few counts support this clonotype. The chain joins TRBV28 to TRBJ2-5; TRBD1 matches at 10 bases. J was trimmed by 2 bases and V by 1 base; bases with no gene match: 7. This CDR3 is built from 17 residues. CDR1 and CDR2 from the germline V gene are MDHEN and SYDVKM. In DNA, the CDR3 is TGTGCCAGCAGTTTATTATACGGGGGACAGGGGCAAGAGACCCAGTACTTC. Its translation: CASSLLYGGQGQETQYF.

In this sample, this clonotype turned up a few times. This chain uses TRBV27 with TRBJ1-2, with 7 bases fitting TRBD1. V lost 6 bases and J lost 3; bases outside the gene matches: 7. Germline CDR1 reads MNHEY; CDR2 reads SMNVEV (reference sequence). This CDR3 spans 14 amino acids. The CDR3 DNA reads as TGTGCCAGCAGCTCACAGGGGCCCGACTATGGCTACACCTTC. Translating gives CASSSQGPDYGYTF.

This clonotype turned up a few times. This chain uses TRBV29-1 with TRBJ1-1; 9 bases line up with TRBD1. V lost 4 bases to trimming and J lost 5 bases; unmatched junction nucleotides: 8. This CDR3 region has 14 residues. Germline V CDR1 and CDR2: SQVTM, ANQGSEA. CDR3 sequence: CSVGAGTGMTEAFF. The CDR3 region has the DNA TGCAGCGTTGGGGCCGGGACAGGGATGACTGAAGCTTTCTTT.

On this clonotype: The junction departs from the called germline gene at one end, perhaps through a read error. This chain connects TRBV7-7 to TRBJ2-5, with a possible D match to TRBD2 (5 bases). Germline values: CDR1 SSHAT, CDR2 FNYEAQ (reference sequence). The CDR3 is 15 amino acids. DNA of the CDR3: TGTGCTAGCAGCCCAAGCGGTGGAAGTGAAGAGACCCAGTACTTC. Its protein is CASSPSGGSEETQYF.

The chain recombines TRBV19 with TRBJ2-5, with D unresolved. Germline lookup yields CDR1 LNHDA and CDR2 SQIVND (reference sequence). The CDR3 totals 15 residues. Trimming took 2 bases from V and 0 from J, leaving 10 bases between them. CDR3 in DNA: TGTGCCAGTAGTATAATTGACCGGAACCAAGAGACCCAGTACTTC. Residues: CASSIIDRNQETQYF.

The chain uses TRBV9 and TRBJ2-1; D ambiguous. CDR1 SGDLS and CDR2 YYNGEE come from the germline V gene. This CDR3 spans 17 amino acids. V lost 3 bases and J lost 0, with 16 bases in between. DNA of the CDR3: TGTGCCAGCAGCGAAGCACCGGACCAAAGCTCCTACAATGAGCAGTTCTTC. It is translated as CASSEAPDQSSYNEQFF.

At least ten counts were recorded for this clonotype. The rearrangement joins TRBV12-3 or TRBV12-4 to TRBJ2-5, with TRBD1 as a possible D gene (8 bases). The V end was cut by 6 bases, the J end by 5 bases, with 16 bases between. The CDR3 loop spans 14 amino acids. Written as DNA, the CDR3 is TGTGCCAGCAGAACCGGACAGGGAGGGGAGACCCAGTACTTC. Translation gives CASRTGQGGETQYF.